What follows are 32 T cell receptor beta chains derived from one specimen sequenced in a study of CD8+ T cells in alopecia areata. Treatment described: oral pan-JAK inhibitor, 5-10 mg twice daily. Reverse transcribed after extraction, RNA yielded cDNA as the sequencing template. Only in-frame clones appear in the TCRdb table, and some are missing; sequencing was by immunoSEQ multiplex PCR. The table shows about 190,000 clones, with approximately 60% occurring only once. The sample was CD4+ T cells sorted from blood, taken at week 4, from a patient treated with tofacitinib. These receptor sequences come from a human donor with alopecia areata.

J is TRBJ2-1 and V is TRBV25-1; D is tentatively TRBD1 or TRBD2 (5 bases each). Germline CDR1 MGHDK, CDR2 SYGVNS. CDR3 length equals 15 residues. Deletions cut 5 bases from V and 5 bases from J, with 16 bases between. This CDR3 reads CASSPVNRGDNEQFF. CDR3 sequence (DNA): TGTGCCAGCAGTCCTGTTAACCGAGGGGACAATGAGCAGTTCTTC.

This chain connects TRBV18 to TRBJ1-4; 7 bases fit TRBD1. The CDR3 is 15 residues long. The germline gives CDR1 KGHSH, CDR2 LQKENI. J was trimmed by 3 bases and V by 4 bases; bases with no gene match: 5. CDR3 amino acids: CASSRQGSANEKLFF. CDR3 sequence (DNA): TGTGCCAGCTCACGACAGGGCTCCGCTAATGAAAAACTGTTTTTT.

J is TRBJ2-7 and V is TRBV25-1; D gene unclear. V shed 3 bases and J shed 2 bases, with 5 bases lying between them. This CDR3 spans 12 amino acids. From germline, CDR1 is MGHDK and CDR2 SYGVNS. The CDR3 sequence is CASSDQPYEQYF. CDR3 nucleotides: TGTGCCAGCAGTGATCAGCCCTACGAGCAGTACTTC.

The chain carries TRBV18 and TRBJ2-3; D remains ambiguous. Between the trimmed V and J ends, which lost 6 bases and 1 base, there was a span of 14 bases. This CDR3 region has 15 residues. From germline, CDR1 is KGHSH and CDR2 LQKENI. CDR3 sequence: CASSGFTVGTDTQYF. The CDR3 DNA reads as TGTGCCAGCTCCGGATTCACCGTAGGCACAGATACGCAGTATTTT.

A few counts support this clone. The genes are TRBV7-2 and TRBJ2-1, with 7 bases aligning to TRBD1. Trimming cost V 5 bases and J 0 bases; bases outside gene matches: 4. Germline loops: CDR1 SGHTA, CDR2 FQGNSA. This CDR3 contains 15 residues. CDR3 sequence: CASSLTGLSYNEQFF. As DNA, the CDR3 is TGTGCCAGCAGCCTGACAGGGCTCTCCTACAATGAGCAGTTCTTC.

This chain uses TRBV7-8 with TRBJ1-2; no reliable D call. Germline V gives CDR1 SGHVS, CDR2 FQNEAQ. V lost 5 bases, J lost 0 bases, and 13 bases lay in between. This CDR3 has 15 residues. The CDR3: CASSPAGWANYGYTF. The CDR3, as DNA: TGTGCCAGCAGCCCAGCGGGGTGGGCTAACTATGGCTACACCTTC.

This clone was seen only once. The gene calls are TRBV2 and TRBJ1-2; D is unclear. Trimming pared 9 bases from V and 3 bases from J, leaving 20 bases between. The CDR3 runs to 15 residues. Germline lookup yields CDR1 SNHLY and CDR2 FYNNEI. CDR3 loop: CARLEPRVDHYGYTF. The DNA of the CDR3 is TGTGCCAGACTTGAACCGAGGGTGGATCACTATGGCTACACCTTC.

As concerns this clone: Other DNA variants within this sample encode the same CDR3. J is TRBJ2-5 and V is TRBV20-1, with unresolved D. The CDR3 runs 11 residues. Trimming left V 2 bases short and J 2 bases short, with 3 bases between. Germline V lookup: CDR1 DFQATT, CDR2 SNEGSKA (reference sequence). For the CDR3, the DNA is TGCAGTGCTAGACCACAAGAGACCCAGTACTTC. Translation gives CSARPQETQYF.

The chain uses TRBV7-9 and TRBJ2-7; 7 nucleotides agree with TRBD1. The V gene end was trimmed by 6 bases and the J gene end by 3 bases; junction bases not matched to a gene: 11. Looked up from germline, CDR1 is SEHNR and CDR2 is FQNEAQ (reference sequence). The CDR3 loop spans 15 amino acids. CDR3 coding DNA: TGTGCCAGCAGTCAAGCCGGGACAGCATTCTACGAGCAGTACTTC. Translated: CASSQAGTAFYEQYF.

The genes are TRBV29-1 and TRBJ2-5; no definite D call. The CDR3 is made up of 14 amino acids. The germline CDR1 and CDR2 sequences are SQVTM and ANQGSEA. V was shortened by 1 base and J by 5 bases, with 14 bases between the two germline ends. DNA of the CDR3: TGCAGCGTTGAAGTCACTTATTCTAGGGAGACCCAGTACTTC. It encodes CSVEVTYSRETQYF.

This clone was counted between two and nine times. Other nucleotide sequences from this sample produce the same CDR3. The V call is TRBV6-5, the J call TRBJ1-2; 9 bases line up with TRBD1. Germline V lookup: CDR1 MNHEY, CDR2 SVGAGI. V lost 0 bases and J lost 2; bases outside the gene matches: 1. The CDR3 spans 15 residues. As DNA, the CDR3 is TGTGCCAGCAGTTACTCCGGGACAGGGAACTATGGCTACACCTTC. It codes for CASSYSGTGNYGYTF.

The genes are TRBV6-5 and TRBJ1-2; D possibly corresponds to TRBD1 (6 bases). The CDR3 spans 14 residues. Deletions cut 3 bases from V and 2 bases from J, with 10 bases between. Germline V gene data show CDR1 as MNHEY and CDR2 as SVGAGI. CDR3 nucleotides: TGTGCCAGCAGTTATTCGGACAGCAACTATGGCTACACCTTC. Its translation is CASSYSDSNYGYTF.

V and J are TRBV7-9 and TRBJ2-5; a possible D gene is TRBD2 (5 bases). The V end was cut by 5 bases, the J end by 5 bases, with 15 bases between. The CDR3 has 14 amino acids. Germline loops: CDR1 SEHNR, CDR2 FQNEAQ (reference sequence). The CDR3 sequence: CASSPAGEYETQYF. Written as DNA, the CDR3 is TGTGCCAGCAGCCCAGCTGGGGAGTACGAGACCCAGTACTTC. Looking up the rest from reference TRBV7-9 and TRBJ2-5 gives the full variable domain: DTGVSQNPRHKITKRGQNVTFRCDPISEHNRLYWYRQTLGQGPEFLTYFQNEAQLEKSRLLSDRFSAERPKGSFSTLEIQRTEQGDSAMYLCASSPAGEYETQYFGPGTRLLVL.

The chain couples TRBV9 to TRBJ2-1; D is possibly TRBD1 or TRBD2 (5 bases each). The CDR3 runs 20 residues. Trimming stripped 0 bases from V and 6 bases from J, with 28 bases between. CDR1 is SGDLS and CDR2 is YYNGEE in the germline V gene. This CDR3 reads CASSVGLLGRVTLTPNEQFF. In DNA, the CDR3 is TGTGCCAGCAGCGTAGGTTTATTGGGACGCGTAACACTAACCCCCAATGAGCAGTTCTTC. Full variable domain (rest looked up from reference TRBV9 and TRBJ2-1): DSGVTQTPKHLITATGQRVTLRCSPRSGDLSVYWYQQSLDQGLQFLIQYYNGEERAKGNILERFSAQQFPDLHSELNLSSLELGDSALYFCASSVGLLGRVTLTPNEQFFGPGTRLTVL.

The rearrangement joins TRBV6-5 to TRBJ2-7; no reliable D call. V dropped 2 bases and J dropped 0 bases, with 8 bases sitting between them. Per the germline V gene, CDR1 is MNHEY and CDR2 is SVGAGI. The CDR3 totals 14 residues. This CDR3 reads CASSYRPSSYEQYF. CDR3 nucleotides: TGTGCCAGCAGTTACAGGCCCAGCTCCTACGAGCAGTACTTC.

This clone turned up a few times. The genes are TRBV10-3 and TRBJ1-5, with D possibly matching TRBD1 (6 bases). The germline V gene encodes CDR1 ENHRY and CDR2 SYGVKD. The CDR3 sequence is 13 residues long. The V end was cut by 6 bases, the J end by 7 bases, with 13 bases between. The CDR3, as DNA: TGTGCCATCAGGGCAGGGGACGGACAGCCCCAGCATTTT. It codes for CAIRAGDGQPQHF.

J is TRBJ1-2 and V is TRBV9; D is possibly TRBD1 (5 bases). The germline V and J ends were trimmed by 4 bases and 3 bases, with 16 bases remaining between them. The CDR3 is 15 amino acids. Germline V gene sequence: CDR1 SGDLS, CDR2 YYNGEE. DNA for the CDR3: TGTGCCAGCAGCCCAGGACAACTTGGCGACTATGGCTACACCTTC. Encoded protein: CASSPGQLGDYGYTF. Complete variable domain (other parts from reference TRBV9 and TRBJ1-2): DSGVTQTPKHLITATGQRVTLRCSPRSGDLSVYWYQQSLDQGLQFLIQYYNGEERAKGNILERFSAQQFPDLHSELNLSSLELGDSALYFCASSPGQLGDYGYTFGSGTRLTVV.

The genes are TRBV13 and TRBJ2-7; 8 nucleotides match TRBD2. This CDR3 has 16 amino acids. Unmatched junction bases numbered 10, after V lost 5 bases and J lost 1 base. The germline V gene has CDR1 PRHDT and CDR2 FYEKMQ (reference sequence). Here the CDR3 DNA reads TGTGCCAGCAGCCGCTCGGCGGGGGGCTCATCCTACGAGCAGTACTTC. This gives the protein CASSRSAGGSSYEQYF.

The V and J genes are TRBV29-1 and TRBJ2-5, with TRBD2 as a possible D gene (6 bases). The CDR3 is 15 amino acids. The ends were cut back, 2 bases at V and 5 bases at J, with 18 bases in the middle. In germline, CDR1 is SQVTM, CDR2 ANQGSEA. The CDR3 here is CSVEQGGGFGETQYF. CDR3 DNA: TGCAGCGTTGAACAAGGCGGAGGGTTCGGGGAGACCCAGTACTTC.

The genes are TRBV6-4 and TRBJ2-2; the match to TRBD2 covers 11 bases. The CDR3 covers 15 residues. Trimming cost V 9 bases and J 1 base; bases outside gene matches: 4. CDR1 is MRHNA and CDR2 is SNTAGT in the germline V gene. The CDR3 DNA follows: TGTGCCAGTGCGACTAGCGGGATGAACACCGGGGAGCTGTTTTTT. It translates to CASATSGMNTGELFF.

J is TRBJ1-1 and V is TRBV25-1; tentative D call: TRBD1 (5 bases). The CDR3 has 13 amino acids. Germline V gene lookup returns CDR1 MGHDK and CDR2 SYGVNS. V dropped 6 bases and J dropped 1 base, with 9 bases sitting between them. The CDR3 spells CASRRGTNTEAFF. The CDR3 DNA reads TGTGCCAGCAGGAGGGGCACGAACACTGAAGCTTTCTTT. Using reference TRBV25-1 and TRBJ1-1 for the parts outside the CDR3, the full variable domain is EADIYQTPRYLVIGTGKKITLECSQTMGHDKMYWYQQDPGMELHLIHYSYGVNSTEKGDLSSESTVSRIRTEHFPLTLESARPSHTSQYLCASRRGTNTEAFFGQGTRLTVV.

V and J are TRBV29-1 and TRBJ2-6; no reliable D call. This CDR3 is built from 14 residues. CDR1 and CDR2 (germline): SQVTM, ANQGSEA. Trimming stripped 4 bases from V and 4 bases from J, with 11 bases between. CDR3 in DNA: TGCAGCGTTGGAAAGGAGTCCGGGGCCAACGTCCTGACTTTC. It is translated as CSVGKESGANVLTF.

This clone was counted only a few times. The J gene is TRBJ2-7, the V gene TRBV9, with TRBD2 matching over 10 bases. The CDR3 has 15 residues. Trimming cost V 4 bases and J 4 bases; bases outside gene matches: 8. Looked up from germline, CDR1 is SGDLS and CDR2 is YYNGEE. The DNA of the CDR3 is TGTGCCAGCAGCAGCCGGCCGGGACTAGCGTACGAGCAGTACTTC. Its translation: CASSSRPGLAYEQYF.

A note on this clone: This may stem from a read error, because a much larger clone lies one nucleotide away. This chain joins TRBV6-6 and TRBJ2-5; weak D call: TRBD1 (6 bases). Germline assignment: CDR1 MNHNY and CDR2 SVGAGI (reference sequence). This CDR3 is built from 13 residues. V was cut by 2 bases and J by 4 bases, with 8 bases left in between. The CDR3 DNA is TGTGCCAGCAGTTACGGACAGCGAGAGACCCAGTACTTC. Its protein is CASSYGQRETQYF.

The genes are TRBV7-2 and TRBJ2-7; D may be TRBD1 (6 bases). V was shortened by 5 bases and J by 4 bases, with 12 bases between the two germline ends. Germline lookup yields CDR1 SGHTA and CDR2 FQGNSA. The CDR3 has 13 amino acids. CDR3 sequence (DNA): TGTGCCAGCAGCCCGGGGACACCGTACGAGCAGTACTTC. Amino acids: CASSPGTPYEQYF.

V usage is TRBV2 and J usage is TRBJ2-5; TRBD1 matches 7 bases. There are 14 residues in the CDR3. Germline-derived CDR1 and CDR2 are SNHLY and FYNNEI. Trimming cost V 5 bases and J 1 base; bases outside gene matches: 4. CDR3 DNA: TGTGCCAGCAGTCCGGGACAGATCCAAGAGACCCAGTACTTC. The encoded protein is CASSPGQIQETQYF.

This sequence joins TRBV29-1 and TRBJ1-1, with 8 bases aligning to TRBD1. Germline trimming cut 7 bases from V and 4 bases from J; bases unmatched to any gene: 8. Germline V gene lookup returns CDR1 SQVTM and CDR2 ANQGSEA. The CDR3 has 13 residues. As DNA, the CDR3 is TGCAGCGGCCTCAGGGGGCTAGCCACTGAAGCTTTCTTT. It codes for CSGLRGLATEAFF.

The genes are TRBV6-5 and TRBJ2-5, with D perhaps TRBD1 (6 bases). CDR3 length: 15 residues. Trimming pared 1 base from V and 2 bases from J, leaving 11 bases between. Per germline, CDR1 MNHEY and CDR2 SVGAGI. CDR3 protein: CASSYFGTQQETQYF. CDR3 nucleotides: TGTGCCAGCAGTTACTTTGGGACACAACAAGAGACCCAGTACTTC.

This clone was seen a handful of times. The chain combines TRBV25-1 with TRBJ2-6; D unclear. Between the trimmed V and J ends, which lost 1 base and 3 bases, there was a span of 10 bases. This CDR3 comprises 16 residues. Germline-derived CDR1 and CDR2 are MGHDK and SYGVNS. CDR3 protein: CASSEFWEGGANVLTF. CDR3 nucleotide sequence: TGTGCCAGCAGTGAATTTTGGGAAGGTGGGGCCAACGTCCTGACTTTC. The entire variable domain, with the rest obtained from reference TRBV25-1 and TRBJ2-6, is as follows: EADIYQTPRYLVIGTGKKITLECSQTMGHDKMYWYQQDPGMELHLIHYSYGVNSTEKGDLSSESTVSRIRTEHFPLTLESARPSHTSQYLCASSEFWEGGANVLTFGAGSRLTVL.

This chain connects TRBV29-1 to TRBJ2-5; 9 positions agree with TRBD2. CDR3 size: 16 residues. Germline lookup yields CDR1 SQVTM and CDR2 ANQGSEA. With 2 bases clipped from V and 2 bases from J, the junction kept 9 bases outside the gene matches. The DNA of the CDR3 is TGCAGCGTTGAATTTCGGCTAGCGGGGATACAAGAGACCCAGTACTTC. Its translation is CSVEFRLAGIQETQYF.

This clone appeared a few times. CDR3 protein: CAWSAGLAGPETQYF. As DNA, the CDR3 is TGTGCCTGGAGTGCAGGACTAGCGGGACCCGAGACCCAGTACTTC. The V and J genes are TRBV30 and TRBJ2-5; TRBD2 matches at 12 bases. Trimming removed 1 base from V and 5 bases from J; junction bases left unmatched: 5. CDR3 size: 15 residues. Looked up from germline, CDR1 is GTSNPN and CDR2 is SVGIG (reference sequence).

This chain connects TRBV11-2 to TRBJ1-4; D unclear. This CDR3 spans 12 amino acids. The germline V gene has CDR1 SGHAT and CDR2 FQNNGV. Trimming removed 1 base from V and 8 bases from J, with 5 bases in between. CDR3 protein: CASSLGLEKLFF. The CDR3 coding sequence is TGTGCCAGCAGCTTAGGGCTGGAAAAACTGTTTTTT.